This T cell receptor (beta chain) was sequenced during a study of identical twins. V was trimmed by 2 bases and J by 0 bases, leaving 5 bases between them. Germline-derived CDR1 and CDR2 are SGDLS and YYNGEE. The CDR3 has 13 residues. TCRdb recomputed calls from the 5' RACE reads with MiXCR, one row per CDR3 protein. The repertoire includes 100,000 or so distinct CDR3 sequences, 5.5% to 7% of them detected once, and about 12% sits in the top ten. This clonotype was seen many times. This clonotype originated in a woman aged 45-59 years in good health. This chain uses TRBV9 with TRBJ1-2; D call uncertain. The specimen was memory T cells sorted from blood. The CDR3 sequence: CASSVATNYGYTF. The CDR3 DNA reads TGTGCCAGCAGCGTGGCAACTAACTATGGCTACACCTTC.